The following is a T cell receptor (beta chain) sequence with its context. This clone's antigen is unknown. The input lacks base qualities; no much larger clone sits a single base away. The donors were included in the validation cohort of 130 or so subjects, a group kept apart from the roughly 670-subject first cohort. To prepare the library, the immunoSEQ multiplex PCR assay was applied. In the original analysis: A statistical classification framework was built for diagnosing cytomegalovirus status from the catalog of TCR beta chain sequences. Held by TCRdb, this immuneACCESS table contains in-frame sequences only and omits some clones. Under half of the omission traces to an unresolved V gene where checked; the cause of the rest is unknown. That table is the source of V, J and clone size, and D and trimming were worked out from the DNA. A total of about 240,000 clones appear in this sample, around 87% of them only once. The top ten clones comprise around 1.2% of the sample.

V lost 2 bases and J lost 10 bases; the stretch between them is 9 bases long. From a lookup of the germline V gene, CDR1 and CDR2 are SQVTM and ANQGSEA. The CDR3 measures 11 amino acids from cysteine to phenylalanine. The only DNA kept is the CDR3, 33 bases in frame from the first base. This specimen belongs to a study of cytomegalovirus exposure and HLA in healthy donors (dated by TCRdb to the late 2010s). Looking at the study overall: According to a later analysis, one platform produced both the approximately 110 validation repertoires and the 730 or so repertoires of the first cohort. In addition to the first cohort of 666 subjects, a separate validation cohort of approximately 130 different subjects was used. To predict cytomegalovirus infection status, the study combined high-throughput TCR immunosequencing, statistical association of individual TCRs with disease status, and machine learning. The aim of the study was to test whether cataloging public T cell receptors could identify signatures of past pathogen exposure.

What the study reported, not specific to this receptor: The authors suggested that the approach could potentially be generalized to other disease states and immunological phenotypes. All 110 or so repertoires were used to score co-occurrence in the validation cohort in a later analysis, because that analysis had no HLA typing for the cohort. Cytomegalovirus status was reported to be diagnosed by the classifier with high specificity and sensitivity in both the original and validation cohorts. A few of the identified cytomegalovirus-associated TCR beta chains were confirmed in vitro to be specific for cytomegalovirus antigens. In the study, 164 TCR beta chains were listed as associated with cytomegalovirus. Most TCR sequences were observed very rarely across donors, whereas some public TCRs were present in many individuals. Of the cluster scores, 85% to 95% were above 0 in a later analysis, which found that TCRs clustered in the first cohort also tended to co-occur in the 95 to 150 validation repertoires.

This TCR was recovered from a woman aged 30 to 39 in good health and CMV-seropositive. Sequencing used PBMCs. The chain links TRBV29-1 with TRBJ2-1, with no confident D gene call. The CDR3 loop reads CSVESQREQFF. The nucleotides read TGCAGCGTTGAAAGTCAGCGCGAGCAGTTCTTC.